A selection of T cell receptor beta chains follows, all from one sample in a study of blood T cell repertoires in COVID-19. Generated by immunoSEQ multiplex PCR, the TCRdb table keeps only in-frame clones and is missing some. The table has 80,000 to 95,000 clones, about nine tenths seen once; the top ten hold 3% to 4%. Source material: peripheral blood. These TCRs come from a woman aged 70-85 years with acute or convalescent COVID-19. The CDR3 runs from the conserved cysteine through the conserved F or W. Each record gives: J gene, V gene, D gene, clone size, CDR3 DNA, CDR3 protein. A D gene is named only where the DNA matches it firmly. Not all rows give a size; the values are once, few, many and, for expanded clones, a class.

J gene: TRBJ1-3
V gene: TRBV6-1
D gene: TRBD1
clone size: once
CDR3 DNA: TGTGCCAGCAGTGAAAGACAGGGCGGAAACACCATATATTTT
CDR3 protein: CASSERQGGNTIYF

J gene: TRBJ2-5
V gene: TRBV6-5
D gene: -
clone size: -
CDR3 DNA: TGTGCCACCGGGGGACAAGAGACCCAGTACTTC
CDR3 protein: CATGGQETQYF

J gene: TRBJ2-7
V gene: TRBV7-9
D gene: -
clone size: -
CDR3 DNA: TGTGCCAGCAGCGAAGGGACAACGAGGGGGAACGAGCAGTACTTC
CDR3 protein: CASSEGTTRGNEQYF

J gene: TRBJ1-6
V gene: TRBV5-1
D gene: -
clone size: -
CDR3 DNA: TGCGCCAGCAGTCGGGAGCCGGGAATACCCAACTCACCCCTCCACTTT
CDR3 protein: CASSREPGIPNSPLHF

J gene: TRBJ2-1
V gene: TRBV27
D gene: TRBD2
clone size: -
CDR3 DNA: TGTGCCAGCAGATTTTTAGCGGGAGGGTCCTACAATGAGCAGTTCTTC
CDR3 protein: CASRFLAGGSYNEQFF

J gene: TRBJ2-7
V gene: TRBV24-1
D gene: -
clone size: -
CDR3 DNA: TGTGCCACCAGTGATTTGTTTCCGGACAGACCCTACGAGCAGTACTTC
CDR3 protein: CATSDLFPDRPYEQYF

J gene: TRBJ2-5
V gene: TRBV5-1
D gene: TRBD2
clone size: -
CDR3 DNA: TGCGCCAGCAGCTTGGCGGTAGCGGGGGGCCAAGAGACCCAGTACTTC
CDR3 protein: CASSLAVAGGQETQYF

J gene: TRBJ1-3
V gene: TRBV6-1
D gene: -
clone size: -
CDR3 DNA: TGTGCCAGCAGTGAACGCGGCTCTGGAAACACCATATATTTT
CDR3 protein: CASSERGSGNTIYF

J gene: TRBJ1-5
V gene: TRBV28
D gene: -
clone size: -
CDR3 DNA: TGTGCCAGCAGTCTGATGCGTCAGCCCCAGCATTTT
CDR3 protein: CASSLMRQPQHF

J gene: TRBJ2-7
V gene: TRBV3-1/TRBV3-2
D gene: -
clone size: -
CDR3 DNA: TGTGCCAGCAGCCAAGCCCTCGAGCAGTACTTC
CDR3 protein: CASSQALEQYF

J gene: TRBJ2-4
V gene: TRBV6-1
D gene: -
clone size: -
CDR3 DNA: TGTGCCAGCAGTGAGCAGGGAGGGGGGTTTCTAGCCAAAAACATTCAGTACTTC
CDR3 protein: CASSEQGGGFLAKNIQYF

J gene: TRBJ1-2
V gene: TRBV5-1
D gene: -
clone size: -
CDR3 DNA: TGCGCCAGCAGGGCGAGGGCCGACGAGAGCTATGGCTACACCTTC
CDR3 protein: CASRARADESYGYTF

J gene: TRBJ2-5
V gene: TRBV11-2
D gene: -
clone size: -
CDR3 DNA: TGTGCCAGCAGCTTAAGCTTTGAGACCCAGTACTTC
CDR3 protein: CASSLSFETQYF